These T cell receptor beta chains were read from a single sample in a study of Graves' ophthalmopathy and Graves' hyperthyroidism. Each CDR3 protein gets one entry after TCRdb re-called the multiplex PCR reads with MiXCR. The repertoire consists of approximately 380,000 distinct CDR3 sequences, with under 25% occurring once and the leading ten covering around 3%. Specimen: peripheral blood. The receptors here all came from a woman in her late teens or twenties with stable Graves' hyperthyroidism. Each CDR3 is given with its conserved first and last residue. A D gene is named only where the DNA matches it firmly. Clone sizes are given selectively: once, few, many, or a class where the clone is expanded.

V	size	J	D	DNA	CDR3
TRBV7-2	many	TRBJ2-7	.	TGTGCCAGCAGCTCCCCCCCAAGCGCCTACGAGCAGTACTTC	CASSSPPSAYEQYF
TRBV19	few	TRBJ2-5	.	TGTGCCAGTAGTAAGGGGTTGGGGAGCCAAGAGACCCAGTACTTC	CASSKGLGSQETQYF
TRBV24-1	many	TRBJ2-7	TRBD2	TGTGCCACCAGTGATTGGACTAGCGGTTCCTACGAGCAGTACTTC	CATSDWTSGSYEQYF
TRBV6-1	many	TRBJ1-2	.	TGTGCCAGCAGTGAATCTCCAGTATTTAACTATGGCTACACCTTC	CASSESPVFNYGYTF
TRBV10-3	many	TRBJ1-6	TRBD1	TGTGCCATCAAAACAGGGGGAGATTCACCCCTCCACTTT	CAIKTGGDSPLHF
TRBV4-3	many	TRBJ2-5	.	TGCGCCAGCAGCCGGTCCGTAGAGGAGACCCAGTACTTC	CASSRSVEETQYF
TRBV20-1	.	TRBJ2-7	.	TGCAGTGCTAGAGATGTGGGACTGTCTAACGAGCAGTACTTC	CSARDVGLSNEQYF
TRBV28	many	TRBJ2-5	TRBD2	TGTGCCAGCAGAACACCCATAGGCGGGAGGGCCTATATGACCCAGTACTTC	CASRTPIGGRAYMTQYF
TRBV7-9	few	TRBJ2-2	.	TGTGCCAGCAGCCCGGGTCTACGGGGTTCCGGGGAGCTGTTTTTT	CASSPGLRGSGELFF
TRBV6-1	.	TRBJ2-5	TRBD1	TGTGCCAGCAGACGGACAGGGGAAGAGACCCAGGACTTC	CASRRTGEETQDF
TRBV13	many	TRBJ2-7	TRBD2	TGTGCCAGCAGCTTCTTTACGGGAGGGCCGAGCGAGCAGTACTTC	CASSFFTGGPSEQYF
TRBV2	many	TRBJ2-2	.	TGTGCCAGCAGAAATTCAGGCAGGGTAACCGGGGAGCTGTTTTTT	CASRNSGRVTGELFF
TRBV12-3/TRBV12-4	.	TRBJ1-2	.	TGTGCCAGCAGTTTCCCGAGTGATGGTGACAGCGCGAACTATGGCTACACCTTC	CASSFPSDGDSANYGYTF
TRBV9	few	TRBJ2-7	.	TGTGCCAGCAGTAACCTGGAGAGGGGTTCCTACGAGCAGTACTTC	CASSNLERGSYEQYF
TRBV20-1	many	TRBJ1-1	.	TGCAGTGCTAGAGCTAGGGGCAGGGGTTTAAACACTGAAGCTTTCTTT	CSARARGRGLNTEAFF
TRBV29-1	.	TRBJ1-1	.	TGCAGCGTAGCGGGACTGGTGAACACTGAAGCTTTCTTT	CSVAGLVNTEAFF
TRBV28	.	TRBJ1-2	.	TGTGCCAGCACTTTAAGTTTTTATGGCTACACCTTC	CASTLSFYGYTF
TRBV7-2	many	TRBJ1-1	.	TGTGCCAGCAGCTTACCATTCACTGAAGCTTTCTTT	CASSLPFTEAFF
TRBV15	many	TRBJ1-5	.	TGTGCCACCAGCAGAGGGGCGGGGGCCTTTCAGCCCCAGCATTTT	CATSRGAGAFQPQHF
TRBV6-1	many	TRBJ1-2	TRBD1	TGTGCCAGCAGTGATCGGACAGGGAATGGCTACACCTTC	CASSDRTGNGYTF
TRBV6-2/TRBV6-3	few	TRBJ1-2	.	TGTGCCAGCAGTTACTGGCAGGATGGCTACACCTTC	CASSYWQDGYTF
TRBV30	.	TRBJ1-1	.	TGTGCCTGGAGTGTAGCCGCGACCAACACTGAAGCTTTCTTT	CAWSVAATNTEAFF
TRBV11-3	.	TRBJ2-5	.	TGTGCCAGCAGCCCCGCCACCGGGGTCCAGTACTTC	CASSPATGVQYF
TRBV30	few	TRBJ1-6	.	TGTGCCTGGACTTTGGCCCCGAATTCACCCCTCCACTTT	CAWTLAPNSPLHF
TRBV6-2/TRBV6-3	many	TRBJ2-2	.	TGTGCCCGCAACAGGAACACCGGGGAGCTGTTTTTT	CARNRNTGELFF
TRBV5-1	many	TRBJ2-2	TRBD2	TGCGCCAGCAGCTTATCCCCTGCGGGGGCGAACACCGGGGAGCTGTTTTTT	CASSLSPAGANTGELFF
TRBV5-1	many	TRBJ2-7	TRBD2	TGCGCCAGCAGCTGGGGGACTAGCGGGGCCTACGAGCAGTACTTC	CASSWGTSGAYEQYF
TRBV6-5	many	TRBJ2-7	TRBD2	TGTGCCAGCAGTTACGGGACTAGCGAAACCTACGAGCAGTACTTC	CASSYGTSETYEQYF
TRBV24-1	.	TRBJ2-6	.	TGTGCCACCAGTGCCGGAGGCTCAGGGGCCAACGTCCTGACTTTC	CATSAGGSGANVLTF
TRBV5-8	.	TRBJ2-7	TRBD2	TGTGCCAGCAGCCAGACTAGCGGGGACTCCTACGAGCAGTACTTC	CASSQTSGDSYEQYF
TRBV7-9	.	TRBJ1-2	.	TGTGCCAGCAGCAGTACAGGGCTTGGCTACACCTTC	CASSSTGLGYTF
TRBV6-1	many	TRBJ2-7	.	TGTGCCAGCAGCACCGACGGCTACGAGCAGTACTTC	CASSTDGYEQYF
TRBV5-1	many	TRBJ2-5	.	TGCGCCAGCAGCTTGGGACAGGTCCAAGAGACCCAGTACTTC	CASSLGQVQETQYF
TRBV28	many	TRBJ2-7	.	TGTGCCAGCAGTTCAGCTAGCGCCGTACCCTACGAGCAGTACTTC	CASSSASAVPYEQYF
TRBV2	once	TRBJ1-1	.	TGTGCCAGCAGTGAACTGGTGACGGTGGGAGCTTTCTTT	CASSELVTVGAFF
TRBV7-2	.	TRBJ2-7	TRBD2	TGTGCCAGCAGCTTATCTGGCGGGGGGGATTACAAGCAGTACTTC	CASSLSGGGDYKQYF
TRBV6-5	many	TRBJ2-7	TRBD2	TGTGCCAGCAGTTACCGGCCTAGCGGGGTATACGAGCAGTACTTC	CASSYRPSGVYEQYF
TRBV7-9	many	TRBJ1-3	.	TGTGCCAGCAGCCATCGGGAGGGAGCTGGAAACACCATATATTTT	CASSHREGAGNTIYF
TRBV20-1	many	TRBJ1-1	.	TGCAGTGCTAGACAGGGGTGGGACACTGAAGCTTTCTTT	CSARQGWDTEAFF
TRBV20-1	many	TRBJ2-7	TRBD1	TGCAGTGCACTGGGACAGGGGGTCTCCTACGAGCAGTACTTC	CSALGQGVSYEQYF
TRBV25-1	many	TRBJ2-2	.	TGTGCCAGCAGTGAGAAGGGGACTTACACCGGGGAGCTGTTTTTT	CASSEKGTYTGELFF
TRBV6-2/TRBV6-3	many	TRBJ2-7	.	TGTGCCAGCAGCCCATGGGAAGGATCCTACGAGCAGTACTTC	CASSPWEGSYEQYF
TRBV7-2	many	TRBJ2-7	.	TGTGCCAGCAGCTTAGCATCCCAGGCTGGGTACGAGCAGTACTTC	CASSLASQAGYEQYF
TRBV7-2	.	TRBJ1-2	TRBD1	TGTGCCAGCAGCTGGCCGGGACAGACTAACTATGGCTACACCTTC	CASSWPGQTNYGYTF
TRBV20-1	many	TRBJ1-2	.	TGCAGTGCTAGAGGGCAGAAGTATGGCTACACCTTC	CSARGQKYGYTF
TRBV6-5	many	TRBJ2-7	.	TGTGCCAGCACGAGGACCTCATCCTACGAGCAGTACTTC	CASTRTSSYEQYF
TRBV2	many	TRBJ1-2	.	TGTGCCAGCAGTGAATTGGGGGGGAGGTCAGCTAACTATGGCTACACCTTC	CASSELGGRSANYGYTF
TRBV20-1	many	TRBJ1-1	TRBD1	TGCAGTGCCGCGGACAGGGGGAGGAACACTGAAGCTTTCTTT	CSAADRGRNTEAFF
TRBV27	many	TRBJ1-2	TRBD1	TGTGCCAGCAGTCCCATCGGGACAGGGGGCGCAAACTATGGCTACACCTTC	CASSPIGTGGANYGYTF
TRBV4-3	.	TRBJ2-7	.	TGCGCCAGCAGCCAAGATTTTCGATGGGGGGCCTACGAGCAGTACTTC	CASSQDFRWGAYEQYF
TRBV6-1	.	TRBJ2-4	TRBD1	TGTGCCAGCGTGGGACAGGGGAGAAACATTCAGTACTTC	CASVGQGRNIQYF
TRBV19	.	TRBJ1-5	.	TGTGCCAGTACCGACCCTGCAGGGGATGCTTATAGCAATCAGCCCCAGCATTTT	CASTDPAGDAYSNQPQHF
TRBV5-1	many	TRBJ1-6	.	TGCGCCAGCAGCTTGGAGGGACTACTTATGCAAGATTCACCCCTCCACTTT	CASSLEGLLMQDSPLHF
TRBV6-1	many	TRBJ1-1	TRBD1	TGTGCCAGCAGTGGACCAGGGGGGGCGAGTGCTTTCTTT	CASSGPGGASAFF
TRBV10-3	.	TRBJ1-2	TRBD1	TGTGCCATCAGGTTCGACAGGGCCCCCTATGGCTACACCTTC	CAIRFDRAPYGYTF